The 4 T cell receptor beta chains given below trace back to one sample, sequenced in a study of human T cells and chemical hapten exposure. Time point here: pre-sensitization, week 0. Treatment here: therapeutic diphenylcyclopropenone sensitization with weekly scalp DPC. MiXCR, run by TCRdb on the RACE reads, gives a single entry per CDR3 protein. The sample records 300,000 to 450,000 distinct CDR3 sequences, about 5.1% being singletons. The sequencing here drew on whole blood, taken in connection with sensitization to the hapten diphenylcyclopropenone (DPC). The source is a woman between 45 and 60 years old with alopecia areata. Some clones in this sample may be carry-over from other donors' samples.

In its sample, this clonotype was seen many times. The chain joins TRBV28 to TRBJ2-7; D remains ambiguous. The CDR3 loop spans 14 amino acids. CDR1 MDHEN and CDR2 SYDVKM come from the germline V gene. The ends were cut back, 3 bases at V and 0 bases at J, with 9 bases in the middle. CDR3 in amino acids: CASSFIVSSYEQYF. The DNA of the CDR3 is TGTGCCAGCAGTTTCATAGTTAGCTCCTACGAGCAGTACTTC.

Ten or more counts support this clonotype. This rearrangement joins TRBV29-1 to TRBJ1-1; possible D gene TRBD1, 6 bases. The CDR3 runs 13 residues. From germline, CDR1 is SQVTM and CDR2 ANQGSEA. Trimming removed 7 bases from V and 1 base from J, with 13 bases in between. CDR3 loop: CSGGQYRNTEAFF. The CDR3, as DNA: TGCAGCGGCGGACAGTATCGGAACACTGAAGCTTTCTTT.

This clonotype was observed many times. This chain joins TRBV27 and TRBJ1-3, with D uncertain. CDR3 length: 13 amino acids. The V end lost 4 bases, the J end lost 6 bases, and 10 bases lay between the germline ends. The germline gives CDR1 MNHEY, CDR2 SMNVEV (reference sequence). The CDR3: CASSSTTENTIYF. CDR3 coding DNA: TGTGCCAGCAGTTCAACTACAGAAAACACCATATATTTT.

The chain carries TRBV20-1 and TRBJ2-1; 12 positions agree with TRBD2. Looked up from germline, CDR1 is DFQATT and CDR2 is SNEGSKA (reference sequence). The CDR3 runs 15 residues. The trim removed 5 bases at V and 7 bases at J, leaving 9 bases unmatched. The CDR3 spells CSAVPLAGGPNEQFF. Here the CDR3 DNA reads TGCAGTGCTGTCCCGCTAGCGGGAGGGCCAAATGAGCAGTTCTTC.